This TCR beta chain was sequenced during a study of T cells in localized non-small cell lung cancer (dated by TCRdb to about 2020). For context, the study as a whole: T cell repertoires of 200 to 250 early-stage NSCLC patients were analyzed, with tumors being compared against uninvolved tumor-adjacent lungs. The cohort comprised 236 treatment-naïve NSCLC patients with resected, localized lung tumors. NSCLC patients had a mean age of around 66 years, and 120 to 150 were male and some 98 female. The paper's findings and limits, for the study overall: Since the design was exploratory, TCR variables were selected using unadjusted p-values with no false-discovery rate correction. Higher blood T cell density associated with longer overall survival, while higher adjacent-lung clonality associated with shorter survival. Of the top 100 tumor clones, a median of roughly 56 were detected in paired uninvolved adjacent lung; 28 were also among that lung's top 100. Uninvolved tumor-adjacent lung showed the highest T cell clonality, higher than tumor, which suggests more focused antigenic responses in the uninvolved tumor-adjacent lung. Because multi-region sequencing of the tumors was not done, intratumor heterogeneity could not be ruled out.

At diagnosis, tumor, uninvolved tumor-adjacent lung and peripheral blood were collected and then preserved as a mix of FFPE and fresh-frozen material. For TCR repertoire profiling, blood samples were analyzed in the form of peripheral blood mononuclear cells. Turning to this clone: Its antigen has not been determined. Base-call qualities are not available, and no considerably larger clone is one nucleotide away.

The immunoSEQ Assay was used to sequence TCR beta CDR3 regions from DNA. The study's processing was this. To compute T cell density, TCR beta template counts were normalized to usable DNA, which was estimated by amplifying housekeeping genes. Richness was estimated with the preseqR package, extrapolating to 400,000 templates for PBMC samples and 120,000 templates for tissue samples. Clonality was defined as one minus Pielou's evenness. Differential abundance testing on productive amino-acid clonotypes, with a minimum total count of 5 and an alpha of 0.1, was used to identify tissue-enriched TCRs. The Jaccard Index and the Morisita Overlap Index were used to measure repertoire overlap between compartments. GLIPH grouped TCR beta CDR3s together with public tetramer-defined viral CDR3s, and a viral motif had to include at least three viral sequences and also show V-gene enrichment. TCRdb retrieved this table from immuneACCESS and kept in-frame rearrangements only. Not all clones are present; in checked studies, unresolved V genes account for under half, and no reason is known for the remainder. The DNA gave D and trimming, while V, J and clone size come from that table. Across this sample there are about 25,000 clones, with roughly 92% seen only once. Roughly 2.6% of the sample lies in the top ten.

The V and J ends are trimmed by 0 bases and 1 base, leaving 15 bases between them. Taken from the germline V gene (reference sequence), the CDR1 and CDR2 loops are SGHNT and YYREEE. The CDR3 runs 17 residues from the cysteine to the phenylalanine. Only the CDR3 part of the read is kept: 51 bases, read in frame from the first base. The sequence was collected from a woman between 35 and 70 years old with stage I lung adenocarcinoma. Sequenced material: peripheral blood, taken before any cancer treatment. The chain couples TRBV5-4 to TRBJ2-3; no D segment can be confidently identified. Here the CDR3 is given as CASSLGPTARRTDTQYF. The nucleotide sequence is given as TGTGCCAGCAGCTTGGGGCCCACGGCGCGACGCACAGATACGCAGTATTTT.